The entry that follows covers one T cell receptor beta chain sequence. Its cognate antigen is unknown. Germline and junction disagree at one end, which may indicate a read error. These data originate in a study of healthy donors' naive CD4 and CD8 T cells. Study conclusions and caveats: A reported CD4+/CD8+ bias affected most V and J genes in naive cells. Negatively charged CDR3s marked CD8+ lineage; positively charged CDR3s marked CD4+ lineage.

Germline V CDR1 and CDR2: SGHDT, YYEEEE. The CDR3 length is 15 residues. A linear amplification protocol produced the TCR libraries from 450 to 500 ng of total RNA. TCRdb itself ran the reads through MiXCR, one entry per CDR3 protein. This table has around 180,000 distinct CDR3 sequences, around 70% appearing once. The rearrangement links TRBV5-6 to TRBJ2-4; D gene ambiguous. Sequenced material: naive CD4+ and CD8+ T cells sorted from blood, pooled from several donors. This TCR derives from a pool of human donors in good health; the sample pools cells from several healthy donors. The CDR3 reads CAGSLELGIMDIQYF. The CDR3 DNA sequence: TGTGCCGGCAGCTTGGAGCTGGGTATAATGGACATTCAGTACTTC.